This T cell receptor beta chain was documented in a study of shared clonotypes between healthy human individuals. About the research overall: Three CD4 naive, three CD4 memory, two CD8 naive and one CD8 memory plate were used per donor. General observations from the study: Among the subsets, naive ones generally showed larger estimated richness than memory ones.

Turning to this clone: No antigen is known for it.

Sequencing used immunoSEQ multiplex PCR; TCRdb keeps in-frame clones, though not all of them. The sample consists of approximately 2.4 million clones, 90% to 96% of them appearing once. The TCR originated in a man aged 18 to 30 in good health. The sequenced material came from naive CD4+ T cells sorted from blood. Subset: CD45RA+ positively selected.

The chain's CDR3 is CASSQEDRPGGANSYEQYF. Here the CDR3 DNA reads TGCGCCAGCAGCCAAGAAGATCGGCCCGGGGGTGCCAATTCCTACGAGCAGTACTTC. The rearrangement links TRBV4-1 to TRBJ2-7, with TRBD2 as a possible D gene (6 bases). Trimming removed 0 bases from V and 1 base from J, with 22 bases in between. Per the germline V gene, CDR1 is MGHRA and CDR2 is YSYEKL. The CDR3 spans 19 residues.